The TCR beta chain described here comes from a study of blood T cells in healthy people across ages. In germline, CDR1 is DFQATT, CDR2 SNEGSKA (reference sequence). V was clipped by 3 bases and J by 2 bases; unmatched bases: 2. The CDR3 spans 14 residues. Comment on this clonotype: Its antigen is unidentified.

The second PCR ran about 6 to 12 cycles with a sample-barcoded 5' primer and J-beta primers. TCRdb reanalysed the 5' RACE reads using MiXCR and keeps one entry per CDR3 protein. Of 600,000 to 650,000 distinct CDR3 sequences listed, roughly three fifths are singletons. Study outcomes and limitations: PBMCs were not sorted, which prevented a conclusive comparison of naive versus antigen-experienced cells.

Sample: blood. The TCR sequence derives from a man aged 55 to 69 in good health. The chain uses TRBV20-1 and TRBJ1-5; 9 positions agree with TRBD1. CDR3 loop: CSARRTGGNQPQHF. DNA of the CDR3: TGCAGTGCTAGGAGGACAGGGGGCAATCAGCCCCAGCATTTT.